This TCR beta chain was retrieved from a study of T cell changes during pregnancy in multiple sclerosis. The repertoire was sequenced with immunoSEQ multiplex PCR; TCRdb's copy has only in-frame clones and lacks some. The sample shows around 42,000 clones, 75% to 90% of them seen only once. A few counts support this clone. Germline V lookup: CDR1 LGHNA, CDR2 YSLEER. With 0 bases clipped from V and 5 bases from J, the junction kept 3 bases outside the gene matches. This CDR3 is built from 14 residues. This clonotype was sampled from a female donor in good health, enrolled as a control in a pregnancy study. Specimen: peripheral blood, collected in the first trimester of pregnancy. The chain couples TRBV4-3 to TRBJ1-1, with 7 bases identical to TRBD1. For the CDR3, the DNA is TGCGCCAGCAGCCAAGATCCCAGGGGGACTGAAGCTTTCTTT. This sequence encodes CASSQDPRGTEAFF.